This TCR beta chain is from a study of blood T cell repertoires in COVID-19. In the study overall: The samples span acute and convalescent COVID-19 from the United States, Italy and Spain.

Method: immunoSEQ multiplex PCR; TCRdb's copy keeps in-frame clones and lacks some. Of around 140,000 clones detected, roughly nine tenths appear once; the ten largest clones hold 13%. The CDR3 runs 18 residues. Specimen: peripheral blood. The J gene is TRBJ2-5, the V gene TRBV21-1; no DNA check was done on the table's D call, TRBD2. TRBV21-1 counts as a pseudogene. The TCR comes from a man in his late teens or twenties with COVID-19, enrolled during active disease. The CDR3 bases are TGTGCCAGCAGCAAAGCTTGGCGGGAGGGCCGTTTTATGGAGACCCAGTACTTC. This sequence encodes CASSKAWREGRFMETQYF.